These T cell receptor beta chains were read from a single sample in a study of blood T cell repertoires in COVID-19. This table comes from immunoSEQ multiplex PCR, and its TCRdb copy is limited to in-frame clones, with some not included. Of some 31,000 clones listed, 81% are singletons. Source material: peripheral blood. The receptors originated from a man aged 65 to 79 with COVID-19, enrolled during active disease. The CDR3 runs from the conserved cysteine through the conserved F or W. D genes are given only for firm matches. The size of a clone is reported for some rows only, either as once, few or many, or as a class for expanded clones.

cdr3_nt cdr3_aa clone_size j_call d_call v_call
TGTGCCAGCAGCCAGGGACTAGCGGGCGCCCGGTCAGATACGCAGTATTTT CASSQGLAGARSDTQYF - TRBJ2-3 TRBD2 TRBV3-1/TRBV3-2
TGTGCCAGCAGCGTGGGGAGTGGGAGTTCACCCCTCCACTTT CASSVGSGSSPLHF - TRBJ1-6 - TRBV9
TGTGCCAGCAGCTTTTTTGCTGGGGAGAGGAGAAAGACCCAGTACTTC CASSFFAGERRKTQYF - TRBJ2-5 - TRBV5-6
TGCGCCAGCAGCTTCAACGAGGGTTCACCCCTCCACTTT CASSFNEGSPLHF - TRBJ1-6 - TRBV5-1
TGTGCCTGGGTGTCAGAAGGGAGAGCCTACAATGAGCAGTTCTTC CAWVSEGRAYNEQFF - TRBJ2-1 - TRBV30
TGTGCCAGCAGCAGTTACAGCGCAGCTAGCGGGAGGGCGAGGTACGAGCAGTACTTC CASSSYSAASGRARYEQYF - TRBJ2-7 TRBD2 TRBV28
TGTGCCACATCACAGGGAACGAACACCGGGGAGCTGTTTTTT CATSQGTNTGELFF medium-sized TRBJ2-2 - TRBV2
TGTGCCAGCAGCTTGGTAGGGGACTATGGCTACACCTTC CASSLVGDYGYTF - TRBJ1-2 - TRBV5-6
TGTGCCAGCAGCGTAGCCCTCCCCAGCTCCTACAATGAGCAGTTCTTC CASSVALPSSYNEQFF - TRBJ2-1 - TRBV9
TGTGCCAGCAGCACCGGGACTAGCGGTGTCGAGCAGTACTTC CASSTGTSGVEQYF - TRBJ2-7 TRBD2 TRBV9
TGTGCCAGCAGCTACGAACAGGGCCGCTTTAATTCACCCCTCCACTTT CASSYEQGRFNSPLHF - TRBJ1-6 - TRBV5-6
TGTGCCAGCAGTTGGCCCGGGGGTGGCTACACCTTC CASSWPGGGYTF - TRBJ1-2 - TRBV6-5
TGTGCCAGCAGCCAAGGGGGGGTTGAAAAACTGTTTTTT CASSQGGVEKLFF - TRBJ1-4 - TRBV4-2
TGCGCCAGCAGCTACCGACCGGGCGGGGAGCTGTTTTTT CASSYRPGGELFF - TRBJ2-2 - TRBV4-1
TGTGCCAGCTCACCAACCGGACTAGCGGGACTTGAGCAGTTCTTC CASSPTGLAGLEQFF - TRBJ2-1 TRBD2 TRBV18
TGTGCCTGCCTCGCGGGGATGCGTCAGCCCCAGCATTTT CACLAGMRQPQHF - TRBJ1-5 - TRBV19
TGCGCCAGCAGCTTGGCCAAGGGGGGGCAAGAGACCCAGTACTTC CASSLAKGGQETQYF few TRBJ2-5 - TRBV5-1
TGTGCCAGCAGCGTAGACTGGACAGGTGGAATCTACGAGCAGTACTTC CASSVDWTGGIYEQYF - TRBJ2-7 TRBD1 TRBV9
TGTGCCATCGGGCGGGAGAGGACAGATACGCAGTATTTT CAIGRERTDTQYF - TRBJ2-3 TRBD2 TRBV10-3
TGTGCCAGCAGCTTAGATCTAGCCGAGCAGTACTTC CASSLDLAEQYF - TRBJ2-7 - TRBV11-2
TGTGCCAGCAGGGAAACAGGGATGGGGTACGAGCAGTACTTC CASRETGMGYEQYF - TRBJ2-7 - TRBV25-1
TGTGCCAGCAGCCCTAGGAGACAGGGGGTTGAAAAACTGTTTTTT CASSPRRQGVEKLFF - TRBJ1-4 TRBD1 TRBV5-6
TGTGCCAGCAGCCAAGAACGGACAGGCTACGAGTATGGCTACACCTTC CASSQERTGYEYGYTF - TRBJ1-2 TRBD1 TRBV4-2
TGTGCCAGCAGCCTCGACTACCAGGCTCAACCTTTCTTT CASSLDYQAQPFF - TRBJ1-1 - TRBV11-2
TGTGCCAGCAGTAGGGGAAGCGACTATGGCTACACCTTC CASSRGSDYGYTF - TRBJ1-2 - TRBV6-5
TGCGCCAGCAGCTTGGGGACAGGGGCTAGGGAAAAACTGTTTTTT CASSLGTGAREKLFF - TRBJ1-4 TRBD1 TRBV5-1
TGTGCCACCGAATCTATTTTCACCGGGGAGCTGTTTTTT CATESIFTGELFF - TRBJ2-2 - TRBV15
TGTGCCAGCAGTGCTACTAGCGGAGAGACCCAGTACTTC CASSATSGETQYF - TRBJ2-5 TRBD2 TRBV6-4
TGCAGCGTTGAAGGGGAGGCCAGGTCTGTATATGAGCAGTTCTTC CSVEGEARSVYEQFF - TRBJ2-1 - TRBV29-1
TGTGCCATCAGTGTGACTAGCGGAGTATACAATGAGCAGTTCTTC CAISVTSGVYNEQFF - TRBJ2-1 TRBD2 TRBV10-3
TGTGCCAGCAGCTTGTCCCAGGGAGGCACTGAAGCTTTCTTT CASSLSQGGTEAFF - TRBJ1-1 - TRBV7-2
TGTGCCAGCTCACCGGGGACAGCGAATTCACCCCTCCACTTT CASSPGTANSPLHF - TRBJ1-6 TRBD1 TRBV18
TGTGCCAGTAGTTCCCCGGGAGGAACAGATACGCAGTATTTT CASSSPGGTDTQYF - TRBJ2-3 TRBD2 TRBV19
TGTGCCAGCAGTTTGATACAGCGGGCGCACGAGCAGTACTTC CASSLIQRAHEQYF - TRBJ2-7 - TRBV28
TGTGCCAGCAGTTCCACACTAGCTATCTCCTACAATGAGCAGTTCTTC CASSSTLAISYNEQFF - TRBJ2-1 - TRBV28
TGTGCCATCAGTGTTAGACAGGGGAACACTGAAGCTTTCTTT CAISVRQGNTEAFF - TRBJ1-1 TRBD1 TRBV10-3
TGTGCCAGCAGCTTGGGTCTTTCGCTATCCTACAATGAGCAGTTCTTC CASSLGLSLSYNEQFF - TRBJ2-1 - TRBV5-5